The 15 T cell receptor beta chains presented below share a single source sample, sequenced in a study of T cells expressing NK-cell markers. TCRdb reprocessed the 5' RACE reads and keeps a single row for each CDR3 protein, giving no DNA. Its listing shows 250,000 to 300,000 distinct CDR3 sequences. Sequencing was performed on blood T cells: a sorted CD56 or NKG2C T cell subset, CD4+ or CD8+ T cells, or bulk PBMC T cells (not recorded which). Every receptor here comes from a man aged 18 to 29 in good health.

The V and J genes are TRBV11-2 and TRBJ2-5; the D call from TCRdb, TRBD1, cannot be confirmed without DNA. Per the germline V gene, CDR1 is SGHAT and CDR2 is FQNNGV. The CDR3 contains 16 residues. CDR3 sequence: CASSSKGQVVQETQYF.

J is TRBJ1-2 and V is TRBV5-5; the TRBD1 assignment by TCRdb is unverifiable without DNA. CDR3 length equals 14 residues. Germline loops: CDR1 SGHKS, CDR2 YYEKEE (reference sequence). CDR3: CASSPGRGSDGYTF.

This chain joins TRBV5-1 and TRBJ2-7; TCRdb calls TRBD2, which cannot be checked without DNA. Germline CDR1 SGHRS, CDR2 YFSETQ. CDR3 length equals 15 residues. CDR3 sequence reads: CASSPRTSSVYEQYF.

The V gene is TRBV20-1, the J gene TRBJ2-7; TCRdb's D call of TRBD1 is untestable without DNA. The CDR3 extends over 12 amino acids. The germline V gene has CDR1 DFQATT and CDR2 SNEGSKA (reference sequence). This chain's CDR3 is CSADSTGPRQYF.

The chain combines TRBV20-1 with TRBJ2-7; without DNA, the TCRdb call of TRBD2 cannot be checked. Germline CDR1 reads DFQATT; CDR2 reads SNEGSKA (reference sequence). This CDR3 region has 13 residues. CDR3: CSAWTSGTYEQYF.

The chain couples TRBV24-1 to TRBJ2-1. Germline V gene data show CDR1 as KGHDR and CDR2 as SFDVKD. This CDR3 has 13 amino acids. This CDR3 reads CATSAVGKNEQFF.

The CDR3 is CSALYGGNEQFF. The chain joins TRBV20-1 to TRBJ2-1; TCRdb gives TRBD1 as the D gene, but with no DNA this cannot be confirmed. Looked up from germline, CDR1 is DFQATT and CDR2 is SNEGSKA (reference sequence). The CDR3 contains 12 residues.

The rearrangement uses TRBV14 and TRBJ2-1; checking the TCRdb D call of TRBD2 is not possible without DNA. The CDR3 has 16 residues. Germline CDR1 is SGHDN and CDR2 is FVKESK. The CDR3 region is CASSQVVAGDLNEQFF.

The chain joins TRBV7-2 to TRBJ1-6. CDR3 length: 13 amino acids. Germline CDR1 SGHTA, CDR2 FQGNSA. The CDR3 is CASSLAFGKPLHF.

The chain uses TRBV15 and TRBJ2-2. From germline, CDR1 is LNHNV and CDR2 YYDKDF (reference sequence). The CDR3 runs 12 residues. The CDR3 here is CATSHELGELFF.

Here the CDR3 reads CASSRGTQNTEAFF. The rearrangement joins TRBV5-1 to TRBJ1-1; TCRdb selects TRBD1, and the lack of DNA leaves this call unchecked. CDR1 SGHRS and CDR2 YFSETQ come from the germline V gene. The CDR3 has 14 residues.

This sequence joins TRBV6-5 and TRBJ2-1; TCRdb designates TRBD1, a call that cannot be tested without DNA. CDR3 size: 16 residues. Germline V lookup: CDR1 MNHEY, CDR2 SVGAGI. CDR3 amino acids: CASSYSKGTGGNEQFF.

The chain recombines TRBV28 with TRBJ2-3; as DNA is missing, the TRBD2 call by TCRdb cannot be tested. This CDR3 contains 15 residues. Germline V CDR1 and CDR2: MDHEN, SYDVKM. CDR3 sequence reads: CASGSEREHRGTQYF.

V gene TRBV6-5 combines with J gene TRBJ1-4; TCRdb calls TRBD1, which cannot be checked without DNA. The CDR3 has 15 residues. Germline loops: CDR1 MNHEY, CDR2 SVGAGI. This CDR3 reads CASSYAGQGSEKLFF.

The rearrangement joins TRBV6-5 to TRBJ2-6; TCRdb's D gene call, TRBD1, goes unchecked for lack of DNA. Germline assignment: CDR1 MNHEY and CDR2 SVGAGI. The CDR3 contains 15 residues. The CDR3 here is CASSYPGTGANVLTF.